This TCR beta chain emerged from a study of T cell responses to AZD1222 COVID-19 vaccine. Using immunoSEQ multiplex PCR, the repertoire was profiled, and TCRdb retains in-frame clones only, with some absent. The profile covers some 120,000 clones, with 88% appearing a single time and approximately 8% taken by the ten largest. V lost 7 bases, J lost 11 bases, and 17 bases lay in between. The CDR3 is 12 residues long. Germline V gives CDR1 MNHEY, CDR2 SVGEGT. In the case of this clone: Its antigen is not identified.

Study results and limitations: Repertoire sampling occurred only after the peak T cell response. Close to half of all spike-specific TCRs reportedly target regions of the variants that are unmutated.

The sample was peripheral blood, taken on day 0 of AZD1222 vaccination. The receptor was derived from an adult in good health. The chain carries TRBV6-2 or TRBV6-3 and TRBJ1-2, with D hard to call. In DNA form, the CDR3 reads TGTGCCAGCACCCCGGACGGGATTGGGTACACCTTC. Its protein product is CASTPDGIGYTF.